This passage covers 20 T cell receptor beta chains from one sample sequenced in a study of T cell responses to AZD1222 COVID-19 vaccine. Measured with immunoSEQ multiplex PCR; TCRdb has only the in-frame clones, and not every one. In the table there are 150,000 or so clones, around nine tenths of which are singletons. Sequences were derived from peripheral blood, sampled on day 0 of AZD1222 vaccination. The receptors derive from an adult in good health.

V gene TRBV24-1 combines with J gene TRBJ2-3, with 14 bases identical to TRBD2. CDR1 is KGHDR and CDR2 is SFDVKD in the germline V gene. The CDR3 has 16 amino acids. V shed 3 bases and J 5 bases; nucleotides not matched to a gene: 3. CDR3 bases: TGTGCCACCAGTGATCGGACTAGCGGGAGGAAAGATACGCAGTATTTT. It translates to CATSDRTSGRKDTQYF.

The genes are TRBV10-2 and TRBJ1-4, with 8 positions matching TRBD1. The CDR3 is 13 amino acids. V dropped 5 bases and J dropped 9; count of bases not matched to a gene: 5. Germline assignment: CDR1 WSHSY and CDR2 SAAADI. CDR3: CASSRDRPQKLFF. In DNA form, the CDR3 reads TGCGCCAGCAGTCGGGACAGGCCCCAAAAACTGTTTTTT.

V gene TRBV19 combines with J gene TRBJ2-3, with 8 bases that match TRBD2. Trimming took 7 bases from V and 0 from J; bases not matched to a gene: 18. The CDR3 loop spans 19 amino acids. Looked up from germline, CDR1 is LNHDA and CDR2 is SQIVND (reference sequence). The CDR3 region is CASTPVPTLAAASTDTQYF. In DNA form, the CDR3 reads TGTGCCAGTACCCCGGTCCCAACACTAGCGGCCGCTAGCACAGATACGCAGTATTTT.

This chain links TRBV28 with TRBJ2-3, with TRBD2 matching 14 bases. Trimming took 6 bases from V and 1 from J; bases not matched to a gene: 15. This CDR3 has 20 amino acids. Germline loops: CDR1 MDHEN, CDR2 SYDVKM. Here the CDR3 reads CASSLPLGLAGARGTDTQYF. CDR3 in DNA: TGTGCCAGCAGCCTACCCCTGGGACTAGCGGGGGCGCGCGGCACAGATACGCAGTATTTT.

The chain is built from TRBV5-4 and TRBJ1-1; TRBD1 aligns across 7 bases. V shed 0 bases, J shed 1 base, and the junction held 3 bases outside the gene matches. Germline CDR1 SGHNT, CDR2 YYREEE (reference sequence). The CDR3 contains 15 residues. The CDR3 region is CASSLARTGNTEAFF. The CDR3 DNA follows: TGTGCCAGCAGCTTGGCTAGGACAGGGAACACTGAAGCTTTCTTT.

The chain couples TRBV29-1 to TRBJ1-4; tentative D call: TRBD1 (5 bases). Trimming pared 4 bases from V and 6 bases from J, leaving 9 bases between. Germline lookup yields CDR1 SQVTM and CDR2 ANQGSEA. The CDR3 is 12 residues long. DNA for the CDR3: TGCAGCGTTGTGTCGGGGGATGAAAAACTGTTTTTT. Its protein is CSVVSGDEKLFF.

The chain uses TRBV28 and TRBJ1-1; 10 nucleotides agree with TRBD1. Germline loops: CDR1 MDHEN, CDR2 SYDVKM. This CDR3 region has 15 residues. The J segment lost 10 bases and the V segment lost 5 bases, leaving 13 bases of the junction unmatched. CDR3 sequence reads: CASSKDRGRGRGAFF. In DNA, the CDR3 is TGTGCCAGCAGTAAAGACAGGGGGCGCGGGCGTGGAGCTTTCTTT.

This rearrangement joins TRBV4-2 to TRBJ1-5; tentatively, D is TRBD1 (6 bases). The V end was cut by 0 bases, the J end by 4 bases, with 10 bases between. This CDR3 contains 15 residues. CDR1 is LGHNA, CDR2 YNFKEQ, per germline. The CDR3 here is CASSQEDRENQPQHF. CDR3 sequence (DNA): TGTGCCAGCAGCCAAGAGGACAGAGAAAATCAGCCCCAGCATTTT.

The chain carries TRBV25-1 and TRBJ2-4; D perhaps matches TRBD1 (6 bases). Germline loops: CDR1 MGHDK, CDR2 SYGVNS. The V end was cut by 9 bases, the J end by 8 bases, with 11 bases between. The CDR3 has 11 amino acids. The CDR3 DNA reads as TGTGCCAGACACCCAGGGGACATTCAGTACTTC. Amino acid sequence: CARHPGDIQYF.

The rearrangement uses TRBV29-1 and TRBJ1-1, with a possible D match to TRBD1 (6 bases). The germline CDR1 and CDR2 sequences are SQVTM and ANQGSEA. The CDR3 runs to 15 residues. V lost 6 bases and J lost 1, with 18 bases in between. The CDR3 region is CSVLQGPQPNTEAFF. As DNA, the CDR3 is TGCAGCGTCCTACAGGGACCCCAACCGAACACTGAAGCTTTCTTT.

V is TRBV5-1 and J is TRBJ1-5; 8 nucleotides match TRBD1. Trimming took 2 bases from V and 4 from J; bases not matched to a gene: 5. The CDR3 loop spans 15 amino acids. The germline V gene has CDR1 SGHRS and CDR2 YFSETQ. The CDR3 bases are TGCGCCAGCAGCTTCGGGACAGGTCGTAATCAGCCCCAGCATTTT. Protein sequence: CASSFGTGRNQPQHF.

The chain uses TRBV7-8 and TRBJ1-3; tentatively, D is TRBD1 (5 bases). The CDR3 covers 14 residues. The germline gives CDR1 SGHVS, CDR2 FQNEAQ. Between the trimmed V and J ends, which lost 4 bases and 4 bases, there was a span of 11 bases. The CDR3 spells CASSSPGRGNTIYF. The CDR3 DNA sequence: TGTGCCAGCAGCTCACCGGGACGAGGAAACACCATATATTTT.

With respect to this clone: Sequence at one end of the junction differs from germline and may be a read error. The same CDR3 also results from other DNA sequences found in this sample. The chain carries TRBV6-5 and TRBJ2-7; D gene uncertain. CDR1 is MNHEY and CDR2 is SVGAGI in the germline V gene. CDR3 length equals 11 residues. CDR3 in DNA: TGTGCCAGCAGCTACTCTGGGGAGCAGTACTTC. Protein: CASSYSGEQYF.

The V and J genes are TRBV5-1 and TRBJ1-5; D uncertain. Germline CDR1 is SGHRS and CDR2 is YFSETQ. Trimming stripped 2 bases from V and 0 bases from J, with 9 bases between. The CDR3 consists of 15 residues. In DNA, the CDR3 is TGCGCCAGCAGCTTATACGCGGATAGCAATCAGCCCCAGCATTTT. It specifies CASSLYADSNQPQHF.

The J gene is TRBJ1-2, the V gene TRBV14; D perhaps matches TRBD1 (6 bases). Trimming shortened V by 1 base and J by 4 bases, and 22 bases separated the two germline ends. CDR3 length: 18 residues. CDR1 is SGHDN, CDR2 FVKESK, per germline. The DNA for the CDR3 is TGTGCCAGCAGCCAAGCCTCGGTTCGGGACAACAAGCTCTATGGCTACACCTTC. As protein: CASSQASVRDNKLYGYTF.

The rearrangement links TRBV4-3 to TRBJ1-1, with unresolved D. This CDR3 region has 11 residues. V was pared by 6 bases and J by 12 bases, with 14 bases between. Germline V gives CDR1 LGHNA, CDR2 YSLEER. In nucleotides, the CDR3 is TGCGCCAGCAGGGAATCGGGAATGACTTTCTTT. Its translation is CASRESGMTFF.

The chain uses TRBV5-1 and TRBJ2-5; the D gene is possibly TRBD1 (6 bases). V lost 3 bases and J 8 bases, leaving 23 bases between the germline ends. This CDR3 has 16 amino acids. Germline loops: CDR1 SGHRS, CDR2 YFSETQ. The CDR3 DNA follows: TGCGCCAGCAGCTCCGGCCTGGCTGTTACAGGGAACACCCAGTACTTC. This sequence encodes CASSSGLAVTGNTQYF.

V gene TRBV28 combines with J gene TRBJ1-3, with 9 bases aligning to TRBD1. Germline V gene data show CDR1 as MDHEN and CDR2 as SYDVKM. The J segment lost 5 bases and the V segment lost 4 bases, leaving 6 bases of the junction unmatched. This CDR3 is 15 amino acids long. CDR3 sequence reads: CASSSGQGLRNTIYF. The CDR3 DNA follows: TGTGCCAGCAGTTCGGGACAGGGTTTAAGAAACACCATATATTTT.

The V call is TRBV7-2, the J call TRBJ1-1; D gene uncertain. The germline V and J ends were trimmed by 0 bases and 7 bases, with 12 bases remaining between them. Per germline, CDR1 SGHTA and CDR2 FQGNSA. This CDR3 contains 14 residues. For the CDR3, the DNA is TGTGCCAGCAGCTTAGCTGGAGGAACCCTTGAAGCTTTCTTT. This codes for CASSLAGGTLEAFF.

The chain couples TRBV19 to TRBJ2-6, with a tentative D call TRBD1 (5 bases). Germline V gene lookup returns CDR1 LNHDA and CDR2 SQIVND (reference sequence). Deletions cut 7 bases from V and 0 bases from J, with 7 bases between. This CDR3 comprises 14 residues. CDR3 in DNA: TGTGCCAGTACCGACAGCTCTGGGGCCAACGTCCTGACTTTC. It is translated as CASTDSSGANVLTF.